This T cell receptor beta chain originates from a study of identical twins. CDR3 size: 12 residues. Germline V gene lookup returns CDR1 ENHRY and CDR2 SYGVKD. Between the trimmed V and J ends, which lost 4 bases and 6 bases, there was a span of 9 bases. Addition of a universal primer site occurred through template switching, and cDNA carried unique molecular identifiers. Via MiXCR, TCRdb re-called the 5' RACE reads, giving one row per CDR3 protein. The sample carries hundreds of thousands of distinct CDR3 sequences, roughly 20% recorded once. Another study also made use of these data, one on T cells expressing NK-cell markers. Per that paper: The study sequenced eight donors, seven HCMV-seropositive and one seronegative. Several experiments employed an anti-gamma-delta TCR antibody to confine sorting to alpha-beta TCR T cells. In several donors, these clonotypes also led the CD3+CD56-NKG2C+ fraction.

This TCR was recovered from a woman aged 18-30 years in good health. The sample was PBMCs. The chain recombines TRBV10-3 with TRBJ1-1; D call uncertain. Here the CDR3 DNA reads TGTGCCATCAGTGGCTTGGGCGCTGAAGCTTTCTTT. Its protein is CAISGLGAEAFF.